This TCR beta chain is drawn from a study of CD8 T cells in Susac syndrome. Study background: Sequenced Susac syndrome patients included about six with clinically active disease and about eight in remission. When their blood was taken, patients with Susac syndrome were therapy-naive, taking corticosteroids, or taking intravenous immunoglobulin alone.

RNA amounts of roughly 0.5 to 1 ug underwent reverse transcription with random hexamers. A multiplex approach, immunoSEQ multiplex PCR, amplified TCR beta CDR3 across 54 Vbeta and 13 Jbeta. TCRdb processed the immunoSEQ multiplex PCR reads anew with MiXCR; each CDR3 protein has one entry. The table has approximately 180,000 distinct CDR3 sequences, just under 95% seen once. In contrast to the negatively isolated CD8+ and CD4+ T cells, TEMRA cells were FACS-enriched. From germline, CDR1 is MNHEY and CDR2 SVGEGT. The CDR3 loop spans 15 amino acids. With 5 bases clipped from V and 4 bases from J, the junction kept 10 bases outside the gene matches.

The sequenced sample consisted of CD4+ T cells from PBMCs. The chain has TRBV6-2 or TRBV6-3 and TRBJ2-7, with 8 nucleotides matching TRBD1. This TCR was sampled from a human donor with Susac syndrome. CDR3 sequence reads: CASSKPGQDVYEQYF. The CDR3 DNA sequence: TGTGCCAGCAGTAAACCGGGACAGGACGTATACGAGCAGTACTTC.